One sample yielded the 27 T cell receptor beta chains listed below, sequenced in a study of T cells after yellow fever vaccination. TCRdb independently ran MiXCR on the 5' RACE reads; one entry per CDR3 protein. The data show some 400,000 distinct CDR3 sequences, around 20% seen once. The source material was PBMCs, sampled before the yellow fever booster vaccination. The receptor set was obtained from a man aged 18 to 30 who received the YFV17D yellow fever vaccine.

In this sample, this clonotype turned up a few times. The chain has TRBV5-1 and TRBJ1-1; 8 bases are shared with TRBD1. This CDR3 has 16 residues. Germline loops: CDR1 SGHRS, CDR2 YFSETQ. V was pared by 0 bases and J by 0 bases, with 4 bases of the junction left unmatched. In DNA form, the CDR3 reads TGCGCCAGCAGCTTGGGGTGGACAGGGATGAACACTGAAGCTTTCTTT. Protein sequence: CASSLGWTGMNTEAFF.

This clonotype was seen only a few times. The chain joins TRBV4-3 to TRBJ2-2; maybe TRBD1 (6 bases). Germline lookup yields CDR1 LGHNA and CDR2 YSLEER. The V and J ends lost 0 bases and 5 bases respectively, with 10 bases between them. This CDR3 comprises 15 residues. The CDR3 here is CASSQDPRGTGELFF. The CDR3 DNA is TGCGCCAGCAGCCAAGACCCCAGGGGAACCGGGGAGCTGTTTTTT.

V gene TRBV4-1 combines with J gene TRBJ2-1; 10 nucleotides agree with TRBD2. V trimming: 1 base; J trimming: 9 bases; junction bases outside the gene matches: 15. The CDR3 is made up of 18 amino acids. Germline assignment: CDR1 MGHRA and CDR2 YSYEKL. The CDR3 DNA follows: TGCGCCAGCAGCCAAGTCCCCGGGGGAGCGGGGGGGCTAAGTGAGCAGTTCTTC. Protein product: CASSQVPGGAGGLSEQFF.

This clonotype was recorded a few times. J is TRBJ2-2 and V is TRBV11-2; possible D gene TRBD1, 6 bases. Germline-derived CDR1 and CDR2 are SGHAT and FQNNGV. Trimming cost V 6 bases and J 3 bases, with 8 bases left between them. The length of the CDR3 is 13 residues. DNA of the CDR3: TGTGCCAGCAGGCGGACAGACACCGGGGAGCTGTTTTTT. Its translation: CASRRTDTGELFF.

This clonotype was seen a single time. The rearrangement joins TRBV20-1 to TRBJ2-1; 13 nucleotides agree with TRBD2. The CDR3 covers 15 residues. The trim removed 0 bases at V and 9 bases at J, leaving 5 bases unmatched. Germline CDR1 reads DFQATT; CDR2 reads SNEGSKA (reference sequence). The CDR3 coding sequence is TGCAGTGCTAGAGACACTAGCGGGGGGGCCAGTGAGCAGTTCTTC. This sequence encodes CSARDTSGGASEQFF.

This clonotype was detected a few times. The chain links TRBV6-5 to TRBJ2-7, with D perhaps matching TRBD1 (6 bases). V lost 8 bases and J lost 5, with 19 bases in between. The CDR3 is made up of 14 amino acids. Germline V gene data show CDR1 as MNHEY and CDR2 as SVGAGI. CDR3 loop: CASGWRQVSHEQYF. The DNA for the CDR3 is TGTGCCAGCGGGTGGAGACAGGTTTCCCACGAGCAGTACTTC.

The chain combines TRBV7-2 with TRBJ1-2; D remains unclear. The CDR3 consists of 14 residues. V was trimmed by 0 bases and J by 8 bases, leaving 13 bases between them. Germline lookup yields CDR1 SGHTA and CDR2 FQGNSA. CDR3 DNA: TGTGCCAGCAGCTTAGCACTGGTTATGGGAGGCTACACCTTC. Protein: CASSLALVMGGYTF.

The chain is built from TRBV20-1 and TRBJ2-1; a weak D match, TRBD2 (7 bases). Between the trimmed V and J ends, which lost 6 bases and 0 bases, there was a span of 15 bases. Germline V gene data show CDR1 as DFQATT and CDR2 as SNEGSKA (reference sequence). The CDR3 loop spans 15 amino acids. CDR3 nucleotide sequence: TGCAGTGCCCGCGGGGGCCCGGGCTCCTACAATGAGCAGTTCTTC. It codes for CSARGGPGSYNEQFF.

The gene calls are TRBV6-5 and TRBJ1-6; a possible D gene is TRBD1 (6 bases). The CDR3 has 15 amino acids. The V gene lost 5 bases and the J gene lost 4 bases, with 12 bases spanning the gap. The germline V gene encodes CDR1 MNHEY and CDR2 SVGAGI. The CDR3 loop is CASSTGTLYNSPLHF. The CDR3 nucleotides read TGTGCCAGCAGTACCGGGACACTTTATAATTCACCCCTCCACTTT.

The genes are TRBV4-3 and TRBJ2-5, with D possibly TRBD2 on 5 matching bases. CDR3 length: 16 residues. CDR1 LGHNA and CDR2 YSLEER come from the germline V gene. V lost 0 bases to trimming and J lost 5 bases, with 16 bases between them. The CDR3 region is CASSQDPPGLGETQYF. CDR3 nucleotides: TGCGCCAGCAGCCAAGATCCCCCCGGACTTGGGGAGACCCAGTACTTC.

This clonotype was found many times. This chain connects TRBV4-2 to TRBJ1-5; possible D gene TRBD1, 6 bases. CDR1 is LGHNA and CDR2 is YNFKEQ in the germline V gene. The V end was cut by 1 base, the J end by 9 bases, with 10 bases between. This CDR3 comprises 13 residues. The CDR3 sequence is CASSQGQERPQHF. For the CDR3, the DNA is TGTGCCAGCAGCCAAGGACAGGAGAGGCCCCAGCATTTT.

This clonotype has just a few counts. The chain couples TRBV5-1 to TRBJ1-1, with 9 positions matching TRBD1. The CDR3 has 12 amino acids. In germline, CDR1 is SGHRS, CDR2 YFSETQ. J was trimmed by 7 bases and V by 7 bases; bases with no gene match: 5. The CDR3 DNA sequence: TGCGCCAGCCGGACAGGGGCGAATGAAGCTTTCTTT. Translated, it gives CASRTGANEAFF. Based on the CDR3 plus reference TRBV5-1 and TRBJ1-1, the full variable domain is KAGVTQTPRYLIKTRGQQVTLSCSPISGHRSVSWYQQTPGQGLQFLFEYFSETQRNKGNFPGRFSGRQFSNSRSEMNVSTLELGDSALYLCASRTGANEAFFGQGTRLTVV.

The chain has TRBV20-1 and TRBJ2-7; 9 bases are a match to TRBD1. Germline CDR1 DFQATT, CDR2 SNEGSKA (reference sequence). The CDR3 sequence is 12 residues long. The junction had 5 bases not matched to a gene; V was cut back by 8 bases and J by 3 bases. The CDR3 region has the DNA TGCAGTCTCTCGGGACAGGGCTACGAGCAGTACTTC. Protein sequence: CSLSGQGYEQYF.

This clonotype showed up just a few times. The genes are TRBV12-3 or TRBV12-4 and TRBJ2-7; D is tentatively TRBD1 or TRBD2 (5 bases each). The CDR3 loop spans 13 amino acids. V was pared by 5 bases and J by 3 bases, with 11 bases between. The CDR3 is CASSPGAGYEQYV. The CDR3 DNA is TGTGCCAGCAGTCCCGGGGCAGGCTACGAGCAGTACGTC.

This clonotype showed up just a few times. V and J are TRBV10-3 and TRBJ2-5; 9 bases are a match to TRBD1. Germline V gene data show CDR1 as ENHRY and CDR2 as SYGVKD. Unmatched junction bases numbered 8, after V lost 7 bases and J lost 2 bases. The CDR3 is 15 residues long. CDR3 sequence: CAINPRDRDQETQYF. The DNA of the CDR3 is TGTGCCATCAATCCCCGGGACAGGGATCAAGAGACCCAGTACTTC.

This clonotype was observed a handful of times. The chain recombines TRBV24-1 with TRBJ2-2, with D perhaps matching TRBD1 or TRBD2 (5 bases each). There are 13 residues in the CDR3. Trimming removed 9 bases at V and 1 base at J, with 8 bases between. CDR1 is KGHDR and CDR2 is SFDVKD in the germline V gene. The CDR3, as DNA: TGTGCCACCGGGGACGAGAACACCGGGGAGCTGTTTTTT. Translated: CATGDENTGELFF.

The J gene is TRBJ2-3, the V gene TRBV7-2; D is undetermined. Germline values: CDR1 SGHTA, CDR2 FQGNSA. CDR3 length: 13 residues. The V gene lost 0 bases and the J gene lost 5 bases, with 6 bases spanning the gap. The CDR3 loop is CASSLARKDTQYF. In nucleotides, the CDR3 is TGTGCCAGCAGCTTAGCGCGGAAAGATACGCAGTATTTT.

This clonotype was seen more than once but under ten times. The chain links TRBV29-1 to TRBJ1-1, with TRBD1 identical over 8 bases. The CDR3 spans 13 residues. The V and J ends lost 7 bases and 8 bases, in that order; junction bases with no gene match: 12. In germline, CDR1 is SQVTM, CDR2 ANQGSEA. The CDR3 loop is CSANTQGANEAFF. The CDR3 DNA follows: TGCAGCGCCAATACCCAGGGGGCAAACGAAGCTTTCTTT.

The chain employs TRBV2 and TRBJ2-2; D may be TRBD2 (5 bases). The germline V gene encodes CDR1 SNHLY and CDR2 FYNNEI. The length of the CDR3 is 14 residues. Trimming left V 6 bases short and J 3 bases short, with 11 bases between. The CDR3, as DNA: TGTGCCAGCAGCGGGGAATTGGACACCGGGGAGCTGTTTTTT. This encodes CASSGELDTGELFF.

The rearrangement links TRBV11-2 to TRBJ1-1, with 7 bases fitting TRBD1. J lost 5 bases, V lost 4 bases, and 10 bases had no gene match. Germline assignment: CDR1 SGHAT and CDR2 FQNNGV. The CDR3 is made up of 15 amino acids. In DNA, the CDR3 is TGTGCCAGCAGCTCAAATAACAGGGGTTTAACTGAAGCTTTCTTT. As protein: CASSSNNRGLTEAFF.

This clonotype was detected a few times. V gene TRBV7-2 combines with J gene TRBJ2-1; weak D call: TRBD2 (6 bases). The CDR3 has 15 amino acids. Germline values: CDR1 SGHTA, CDR2 FQGNSA. Trimming pared 1 base from V and 9 bases from J, leaving 16 bases between. For the CDR3, the DNA is TGTGCCAGCAGCTTAGAGGCTAGGCGGGGTTCTGAGCAGTTCTTC. Its protein is CASSLEARRGSEQFF.

CDR3 nucleotide sequence: TGCAGTGCCCCGCGGGAGGTCCCCGGGGAGCTGTTTTTT. This gives the protein CSAPREVPGELFF. The rearrangement links TRBV20-1 to TRBJ2-2; 8 bases match TRBD2. Germline V gene data show CDR1 as DFQATT and CDR2 as SNEGSKA (reference sequence). The CDR3 has 13 residues. The trim removed 6 bases at V and 6 bases at J, leaving 6 bases unmatched.

This clonotype has a handful of counts. J is TRBJ2-1 and V is TRBV12-3 or TRBV12-4, with TRBD2 identical over 12 bases. The V segment lost 5 bases and the J segment 8 bases; nucleotides outside the gene matches: 10. The CDR3 runs 16 residues. This chain's CDR3 is CASSPRTSGGHHEQFF. CDR3 in DNA: TGTGCCAGCAGTCCCCGCACTAGCGGGGGGCATCATGAGCAGTTCTTC.

The chain couples TRBV5-1 to TRBJ1-6; the match to TRBD1 covers 8 bases. V was pared by 4 bases and J by 6 bases, with 3 bases of the junction left unmatched. The CDR3 has 14 residues. CDR1 is SGHRS, CDR2 YFSETQ, per germline. The CDR3 DNA reads as TGCGCCAGCAGCGTCGGACAGGGTAATTCACCCCTCCACTTT. This sequence encodes CASSVGQGNSPLHF.

V and J are TRBV20-1 and TRBJ2-5; 12 nucleotides align to TRBD2. Germline CDR1 reads DFQATT; CDR2 reads SNEGSKA (reference sequence). The CDR3 has 19 residues. V gave up 4 bases and J gave up 1 base; unmatched junction bases: 16. CDR3 residues: CSATPGTSGWKGGQETQYF. The CDR3 DNA follows: TGCAGTGCTACCCCAGGGACTAGCGGGTGGAAAGGGGGCCAAGAGACCCAGTACTTC.

In its sample, this clonotype was seen a few times. This chain connects TRBV6-5 to TRBJ1-1; D might be TRBD1 (5 bases). Trimming shortened V by 3 bases and J by 3 bases, and 14 bases separated the two germline ends. The CDR3 spans 15 residues. Germline V CDR1 and CDR2: MNHEY, SVGAGI. CDR3 loop: CASSYLLGEDTEAFF. The CDR3 DNA follows: TGTGCCAGCAGTTATCTGCTAGGGGAAGACACTGAAGCTTTCTTT.

A few counts support this clonotype. The CDR3 nucleotides are TGTGCCAGCAGGAGACCGGGACAGGGTATCGAGACCCAGTACTTC. This sequence encodes CASRRPGQGIETQYF. J is TRBJ2-5 and V is TRBV6-1; 9 bases map to TRBD1. J was trimmed by 5 bases and V by 6 bases; bases with no gene match: 10. Looked up from germline, CDR1 is MNHNS and CDR2 is SASEGT. The length of the CDR3 is 15 residues.